This T cell receptor (beta chain) is drawn from a study of graft-versus-host responses after intestinal transplantation. Notes on the study in general: There were GvH clones found in recipient marrow, and some of them appeared first in ileum or blood.

Only in-frame clones appear in the TCRdb table, and some are missing; sequencing was by immunoSEQ multiplex PCR. This sample has around 30,000 clones, with about four fifths found just once. Concerning this clone: Antigen unknown.

Tissue processing of the graft released intraepithelial and lamina propria lymphocytes from it. This CDR3 comprises 12 residues. Trimming stripped 0 bases from V and 3 bases from J, with 3 bases between. CDR1 and CDR2 from the germline V gene are LNHNV and YYDKDF (reference sequence). The sample consisted of ileum tissue, taken 98 days after intestinal transplantation. This rearrangement joins TRBV15 to TRBJ2-7; no definite D call. This TCR was recovered from a human patient who received an intestinal transplant, so some T cells may come from the graft donor. The CDR3: CATSRDHYEQYF. In nucleotides, the CDR3 is TGTGCCACCAGCAGAGATCACTACGAGCAGTACTTC. Looking up the rest from reference TRBV15 and TRBJ2-7 gives the full variable domain: DAMVIQNPRYQVTQFGKPVTLSCSQTLNHNVMYWYQQKSSQAPKLLFHYYDKDFNNEADTPDNFQSRRPNTSFCFLDIRSPGLGDTAMYLCATSRDHYEQYFGPGTRLTVT.